Shown below are 25 T cell receptor beta chains from a single sample sequenced in a study of neurological immune-mediated disorders. TCRdb independently ran MiXCR on the 5' RACE reads; one entry per CDR3 protein. The data contain 30,000 or so distinct CDR3 sequences, over 3.5% of them singletons. Sequenced input: CD4+ T cells from blood. The receptors originated from a woman between 40 and 55 years old in good health.

This clonotype was counted ten times or more. The chain recombines TRBV18 with TRBJ1-5; D not resolved. CDR3 length equals 15 residues. V lost 2 bases to trimming and J lost 0 bases, with 8 bases between them. Looked up from germline, CDR1 is KGHSH and CDR2 is LQKENI. CDR3 sequence: CASSPDRYSNQPQHF. CDR3 bases: TGTGCCAGCTCACCAGACCGTTATAGCAATCAGCCCCAGCATTTT.

This clonotype was seen repeatedly, ten times or more. V gene TRBV15 combines with J gene TRBJ2-1; TRBD2 matches at 11 bases. J lost 7 bases, V lost 0 bases, and 8 bases had no gene match. The germline gives CDR1 LNHNV, CDR2 YYDKDF (reference sequence). The CDR3 spans 17 residues. The CDR3 loop reads CATSREGSGGVLNEQFF. DNA for the CDR3: TGTGCCACCAGCAGAGAAGGTAGCGGGGGGGTCTTGAATGAGCAGTTCTTC.

This clonotype was seen ten or more times. The gene calls are TRBV12-3 or TRBV12-4 and TRBJ1-1; 10 bases agree with TRBD1. There are 15 residues in the CDR3. The V gene end was trimmed by 7 bases and the J gene end by 1 base; junction bases not matched to a gene: 6. This CDR3 reads CASTYDRGRNTEAFF. The CDR3 nucleotides are TGTGCCAGCACCTATGACAGGGGGCGGAACACTGAAGCTTTCTTT.

This clonotype showed up just a few times. The CDR3 coding sequence is TGTGCCATAAGACAGGGTTTTAACTATGGCTACACCTTC. Translation gives CAIRQGFNYGYTF. This chain uses TRBV6-1 with TRBJ1-2; 7 nucleotides agree with TRBD1. The CDR3 consists of 13 residues. After removal of 10 bases from V and 1 base from J, the junction contained 6 bases not matched to a gene. CDR1 is MNHNS and CDR2 is SASEGT in the germline V gene.

This clonotype was seen many times. CDR3 in amino acids: CASTKQGDYGYTF. Here the CDR3 DNA reads TGTGCCAGTACCAAACAGGGTGACTATGGCTACACCTTC. The V call is TRBV19, the J call TRBJ1-2, with D maybe TRBD1 (6 bases). Germline CDR1 LNHDA, CDR2 SQIVND (reference sequence). The V and J ends lost 7 bases and 3 bases respectively, with 12 bases between them. This CDR3 spans 13 amino acids.

This clonotype was seen many times. CDR3 bases: TGTGCCAGCAGCTCCTCGGGACTAGCGGGAGGGTTAGGCAATGAGCAGTTCTTC. It is translated as CASSSSGLAGGLGNEQFF. The chain links TRBV5-5 to TRBJ2-1, with 16 nucleotides matching TRBD2. The germline gives CDR1 SGHKS, CDR2 YYEKEE (reference sequence). With 3 bases clipped from V and 6 bases from J, the junction kept 9 bases outside the gene matches. This CDR3 region has 18 residues.

This clonotype was seen at least ten times. The rearrangement links TRBV7-2 to TRBJ2-2; TRBD1 matches at 7 bases. The CDR3 has 15 residues. Germline V gene lookup returns CDR1 SGHTA and CDR2 FQGNSA. With V trimmed by 1 base and J by 2 bases, 1 base remained unmatched. The CDR3: CASSLGDRNTGELFF. In DNA, the CDR3 is TGTGCCAGCAGCTTAGGGGACAGAAACACCGGGGAGCTGTTTTTT.

This clonotype has at least ten counts. The rearrangement joins TRBV5-1 to TRBJ2-5; a weak D match, TRBD2 (5 bases). CDR1 SGHRS and CDR2 YFSETQ come from the germline V gene. Trimming shortened V by 4 bases and J by 2 bases, and 15 bases separated the two germline ends. The CDR3 covers 15 residues. The CDR3 nucleotides read TGCGCCAGCAGCCCGGGAAGAATCACACAAGAGACCCAGTACTTC. It is translated as CASSPGRITQETQYF.

The sample holds many counts of this clonotype. The V gene is TRBV12-3 or TRBV12-4, the J gene TRBJ2-1, with 15 bases that match TRBD2. The V gene end was trimmed by 5 bases and the J gene end by 9 bases; junction bases not matched to a gene: 5. This CDR3 is 15 amino acids long. Here the CDR3 DNA reads TGTGCCAGCAGTATAGGACTAGCGGGAGGGAGTGAGCAGTTCTTC. Its protein is CASSIGLAGGSEQFF.

The sample holds many counts of this clonotype. The V and J genes are TRBV25-1 and TRBJ2-5; perhaps TRBD2 as D (7 bases). Per the germline V gene, CDR1 is MGHDK and CDR2 is SYGVNS. Trimming took off 8 bases at V and 6 bases at J, with 19 bases between the two ends. The CDR3 is 14 residues long. The CDR3 reads CASGEGGARQTQYF. The CDR3 region has the DNA TGTGCCAGCGGAGAGGGGGGGGCTAGGCAGACCCAGTACTTC.

This clonotype was recorded at least ten times. V gene TRBV5-1 combines with J gene TRBJ2-5, with 8 bases identical to TRBD2. The CDR3 is 13 amino acids. Germline values: CDR1 SGHRS, CDR2 YFSETQ. V trimming: 4 bases; J trimming: 2 bases; junction bases outside the gene matches: 1. The CDR3 DNA sequence: TGCGCCAGCAGCATAGCGGGACAAGAGACCCAGTACTTC. Its translation is CASSIAGQETQYF.

This clonotype was seen many times. The chain couples TRBV5-1 to TRBJ1-1; 9 nucleotides line up with TRBD1. Germline CDR1 SGHRS, CDR2 YFSETQ. This CDR3 contains 15 residues. Trimming removed 4 bases from V and 4 bases from J; junction bases left unmatched: 8. Written as DNA, the CDR3 is TGCGCCAGCAGCCCACAAACAGGGGGCGGCACTGAAGCTTTCTTT. Protein product: CASSPQTGGGTEAFF.

This clonotype was recorded at least ten times. The chain combines TRBV10-1 with TRBJ2-2; D gene ambiguous. The CDR3 covers 14 residues. Trimming took off 2 bases at V and 7 bases at J, with 11 bases between the two ends. The germline CDR1 and CDR2 sequences are WNHNN and SYGVQD (reference sequence). For the CDR3, the DNA is TGCGCCAGCAGTGAGAGAAACGGTGGCGGGGAGCTGTTTTTT. It translates to CASSERNGGGELFF.

This clonotype was counted ten times or more. This chain connects TRBV20-1 to TRBJ2-1; perhaps TRBD2 as D (6 bases). V was cut by 5 bases and J by 4 bases, with 15 bases left in between. The V gene's germline CDR1 is DFQATT and CDR2 SNEGSKA (reference sequence). The CDR3 has 14 amino acids. The CDR3: CSAARLGSYNEQFF. As DNA, the CDR3 is TGCAGTGCTGCCCGACTAGGGAGTTACAATGAGCAGTTCTTC.

This clonotype was recorded many times. CDR3 residues: CASSLSAPNYGYTF. In DNA, the CDR3 is TGTGCCAGCAGCTTATCGGCACCCAACTATGGCTACACCTTC. The gene calls are TRBV7-3 and TRBJ1-2; D is unresolved. Trimming stripped 2 bases from V and 2 bases from J, with 9 bases between. In germline, CDR1 is SGHTA, CDR2 FQGTGA. This CDR3 comprises 14 residues.

This clonotype was seen only a few times. The chain has TRBV28 and TRBJ2-3; 10 bases fit TRBD2. The CDR3 covers 15 residues. CDR1 MDHEN and CDR2 SYDVKM come from the germline V gene. V shed 8 bases and J 5 bases; nucleotides not matched to a gene: 10. CDR3 bases: TGTGCCAGCTCAATAGCGGGAGGAGCCAGAGATACGCAGTATTTT. Its translation is CASSIAGGARDTQYF. The full variable domain, its missing parts supplied by reference TRBV28 and TRBJ2-3, is DVKVTQSSRYLVKRTGEKVFLECVQDMDHENMFWYRQDPGLGLRLIYFSYDVKMKEKGDIPEGYSVSREKKERFSLILESASTNQTSMYLCASSIAGGARDTQYFGPGTRLTVL.

This clonotype was found many times. The gene calls are TRBV12-3 or TRBV12-4 and TRBJ1-5; unclear D gene. V lost 3 bases and J 2 bases, leaving 2 bases between the germline ends. The CDR3 loop spans 12 amino acids. The CDR3 DNA reads TGTGCCAGCAGTTTTGGCAATCAGCCCCAGCATTTT. Protein: CASSFGNQPQHF.

This clonotype has at least ten counts. The V call is TRBV5-1, the J call TRBJ1-4; 7 nucleotides align to TRBD1. Germline CDR1 reads SGHRS; CDR2 reads YFSETQ. After removal of 0 bases from V and 8 bases from J, the junction contained 13 bases not matched to a gene. The CDR3 loop spans 17 amino acids. CDR3 region: CASSLAKGAGQDEKLFF. The CDR3 DNA is TGCGCCAGCAGCTTGGCCAAGGGGGCAGGACAGGACGAAAAACTGTTTTTT.

In this sample, this clonotype turned up many times. The chain links TRBV6-6 to TRBJ2-7, with 10 bases fitting TRBD1. V lost 2 bases to trimming and J lost 6 bases; unmatched junction nucleotides: 1. This CDR3 contains 13 residues. Germline V lookup: CDR1 MNHNY, CDR2 SVGAGI (reference sequence). CDR3 sequence reads: CASSYGQGGEQYF. The CDR3 region has the DNA TGTGCCAGCAGTTACGGACAGGGGGGCGAGCAGTACTTC.

The table lists this clonotype with many counts. The chain has TRBV5-1 and TRBJ1-2; 8 bases are shared with TRBD1. CDR3 length equals 13 residues. V shed 0 bases, J shed 7 bases, and the junction held 2 bases outside the gene matches. Germline V gene data show CDR1 as SGHRS and CDR2 as YFSETQ. In nucleotides, the CDR3 is TGCGCCAGCAGCTTGGAGGGGACAGGTGGCTACACCTTC. Protein: CASSLEGTGGYTF.

The table lists this clonotype with many counts. This rearrangement joins TRBV12-3 or TRBV12-4 to TRBJ2-1; D perhaps matches TRBD2 (6 bases). This CDR3 has 14 residues. V was clipped by 3 bases and J by 8 bases, with 14 bases between them. The CDR3, as DNA: TGTGCCAGCAGTTTGCGGAGGAGGGATCATGAGCAGTTCTTC. Encoded protein: CASSLRRRDHEQFF.

In this sample, this clonotype turned up many times. This chain uses TRBV4-1 with TRBJ1-4; 8 bases agree with TRBD1. The length of the CDR3 is 16 residues. The germline V gene encodes CDR1 MGHRA and CDR2 YSYEKL. V shed 2 bases, J shed 3 bases, and the junction held 5 bases outside the gene matches. The DNA of the CDR3 is TGCGCCAGCAGCCAATTCAGGGGGCGGGCTAATGAAAAACTGTTTTTT. Translating gives CASSQFRGRANEKLFF.

This clonotype was observed many times. The rearrangement uses TRBV20-1 and TRBJ2-5, with D possibly being TRBD2 (6 bases). V was cut by 0 bases and J by 3 bases, with 14 bases left in between. The germline V gene encodes CDR1 DFQATT and CDR2 SNEGSKA (reference sequence). CDR3 length equals 15 residues. The DNA of the CDR3 is TGCAGTGCTAGAGACCCTGCCGGGGGAAAAGAGACCCAGTACTTC. This gives the protein CSARDPAGGKETQYF.

At least ten counts were recorded for this clonotype. The chain joins TRBV11-2 to TRBJ2-5; no firm D call. CDR3 length equals 14 residues. CDR1 SGHAT and CDR2 FQNNGV come from the germline V gene. Trimming stripped 1 base from V and 1 base from J, with 7 bases between. The CDR3 reads CASSLATLQETQYF. DNA of the CDR3: TGTGCCAGCAGCTTAGCGACACTCCAAGAGACCCAGTACTTC.

Ten or more counts support this clonotype. The chain carries TRBV5-1 and TRBJ2-7, with TRBD2 matching 9 bases. V dropped 2 bases and J dropped 5; count of bases not matched to a gene: 5. The germline CDR1 and CDR2 sequences are SGHRS and YFSETQ. The CDR3 runs to 14 residues. The CDR3 coding sequence is TGCGCCAGCAGCTTCCTAGCGGGATTCAACGAGCAGTACTTC. Its translation: CASSFLAGFNEQYF.